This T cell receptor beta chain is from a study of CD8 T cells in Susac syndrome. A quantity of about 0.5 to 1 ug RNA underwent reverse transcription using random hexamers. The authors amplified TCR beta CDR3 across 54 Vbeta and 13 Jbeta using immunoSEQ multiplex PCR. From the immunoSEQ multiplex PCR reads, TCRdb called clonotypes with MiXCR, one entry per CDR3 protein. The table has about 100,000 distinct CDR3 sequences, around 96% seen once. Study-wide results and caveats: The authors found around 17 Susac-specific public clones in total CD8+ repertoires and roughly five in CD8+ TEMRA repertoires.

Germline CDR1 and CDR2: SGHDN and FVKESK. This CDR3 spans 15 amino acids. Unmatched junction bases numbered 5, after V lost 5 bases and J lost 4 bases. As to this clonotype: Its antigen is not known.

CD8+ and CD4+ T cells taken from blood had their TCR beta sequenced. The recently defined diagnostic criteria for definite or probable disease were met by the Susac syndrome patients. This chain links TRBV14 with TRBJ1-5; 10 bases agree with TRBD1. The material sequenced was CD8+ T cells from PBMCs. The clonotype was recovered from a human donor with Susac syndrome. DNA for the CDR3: TGTGCCAGCAGCTCGGCGGGACAGGGGAATCAGCCCCAGCATTTT. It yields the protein CASSSAGQGNQPQHF.